These 18 T cell receptor beta chains came from one sample sequenced in a study of vaccination and CD4 T cells after COVID-19. Their specific antigens are unknown. Indicated treatment: 10-day PBMC culture with coronavirus spike peptide pools or control peptides (ViraFEST assay). Researchers used the Oncomine TCR Beta short-read assay to sequence DNA from cultured CD4+ T cells. One entry per CDR3 protein results from TCRdb running MiXCR on the PCR reads. The table includes around 10,000 distinct CDR3 sequences, roughly 61% detected once. Sequencing was performed on CD4+ T cells from blood, cultured in vitro. All receptors derive from a human donor who had recovered from COVID-19.

This clonotype was detected only a few times. Written as DNA, the CDR3 is TGTGCCACCAGTGAGGGCCCGACAGATACGCAGTATTTT. Protein sequence: CATSEGPTDTQYF. This chain connects TRBV24-1 to TRBJ2-3; D unclear. V gave up 4 bases and J gave up 3 bases, with 7 bases separating them. Germline V lookup: CDR1 KGHDR, CDR2 SFDVKD. The CDR3 is made up of 13 amino acids.

The chain couples TRBV18 to TRBJ2-3; 9 bases agree with TRBD1. The CDR3 totals 19 residues. CDR1 is KGHSH, CDR2 LQKENI, per germline. V trimming: 3 bases; J trimming: 0 bases; junction bases outside the gene matches: 13. The CDR3 protein is CASSPNEVGQGGSTDTQYF. The CDR3 DNA sequence: TGTGCCAGCTCACCCAACGAGGTGGGACAGGGTGGGAGCACAGATACGCAGTATTTT.

V is TRBV11-2 and J is TRBJ2-5, with 7 bases that match TRBD2. Germline V gives CDR1 SGHAT, CDR2 FQNNGV. The ends lost 3 bases at V and 4 bases at J; junction bases unmatched: 5. This CDR3 has 14 residues. The CDR3 DNA follows: TGTGCCAGCAGCTTGGGGGGGGTCGGAGAGACCCAGTACTTC. Protein: CASSLGGVGETQYF.

The CDR3, as DNA: TGTGCCAGCAGCCCGGGCCCCTCAGGGGACACCATATATTTT. This sequence encodes CASSPGPSGDTIYF. The chain recombines TRBV7-3 with TRBJ1-3, with a possible D match to TRBD1 (6 bases). The germline V gene encodes CDR1 SGHTA and CDR2 FQGTGA. The CDR3 is 14 amino acids. The V end lost 5 bases, the J end lost 8 bases, and 16 bases lay between the germline ends.

The chain uses TRBV27 and TRBJ2-2, with D possibly TRBD1 on 6 matching bases. CDR3 length: 14 amino acids. CDR1 is MNHEY and CDR2 is SMNVEV in the germline V gene (reference sequence). Trimming removed 6 bases at V and 4 bases at J, with 12 bases between. The CDR3 nucleotides are TGTGCCAGCAGACTACAGGGTAGCACCGGGGAGCTGTTTTTT. Translation: CASRLQGSTGELFF.

CDR3 in amino acids: CATKGIQETQYF. CDR3 nucleotide sequence: TGTGCCACCAAAGGCATTCAAGAGACCCAGTACTTC. The V gene is TRBV24-1, the J gene TRBJ2-5; no clear D gene. This CDR3 has 12 residues. The V end lost 8 bases, the J end lost 2 bases, and 8 bases lay between the germline ends. The germline V gene encodes CDR1 KGHDR and CDR2 SFDVKD.

This rearrangement joins TRBV7-3 to TRBJ1-2; no firm D call. The V gene lost 3 bases and the J gene lost 2 bases, with 13 bases spanning the gap. The germline V gene encodes CDR1 SGHTA and CDR2 FQGTGA. The length of the CDR3 is 15 residues. In nucleotides, the CDR3 is TGTGCCAGCAGCTTTGTGATGGCGGAAAACTATGGCTACACCTTC. Translated: CASSFVMAENYGYTF.

This clonotype was detected only a few times. The V call is TRBV25-1, the J call TRBJ2-1; D perhaps matches TRBD1 (5 bases). The V gene's germline CDR1 is MGHDK and CDR2 SYGVNS. Trimming removed 2 bases at V and 0 bases at J, with 11 bases between. The CDR3 is 16 residues long. The CDR3 is CASSEGSTVSYNEQFF. CDR3 DNA sequence: TGTGCCAGCAGTGAAGGGTCGACAGTCTCCTACAATGAGCAGTTCTTC.

J is TRBJ1-1 and V is TRBV28; 7 bases fit TRBD1. The CDR3 runs 13 residues. CDR1 MDHEN and CDR2 SYDVKM come from the germline V gene. J gave up 0 bases and V 11 bases, and 6 bases lay outside the gene matches. The CDR3 DNA reads as TGTGCCGGAAAGACAGGGATGAACACTGAAGCTTTCTTT. It yields the protein CAGKTGMNTEAFF.

The V and J genes are TRBV7-2 and TRBJ2-1; D possibly uses TRBD1 or TRBD2 (6 bases each). The V gene's germline CDR1 is SGHTA and CDR2 FQGNSA. V lost 4 bases, J lost 0 bases, and 13 bases lay in between. CDR3 length: 16 amino acids. DNA for the CDR3: TGTGCCAGCAGCTCTATAGCGGACAGCTCCTACAATGAGCAGTTCTTC. It yields the protein CASSSIADSSYNEQFF.

This clonotype has just a few counts. J is TRBJ2-3 and V is TRBV12-3 or TRBV12-4, with a possible D match to TRBD1 (6 bases). The CDR3 has 14 amino acids. The ends were cut back, 5 bases at V and 4 bases at J, with 13 bases in the middle. As DNA, the CDR3 is TGTGCCAGCAGTCAACAGGGCCCTCCAGATACGCAGTATTTT. Translating gives CASSQQGPPDTQYF.

The chain employs TRBV7-2 and TRBJ2-3; TRBD2 aligns across 14 bases. The CDR3 length is 21 residues. Trimming at V came to 6 bases and at J to 0 bases, leaving 17 bases not matched to a gene. Germline CDR1 SGHTA, CDR2 FQGNSA. The CDR3 loop reads CASSSGKRRTSGGTSTDTQYF. Here the CDR3 DNA reads TGTGCCAGCAGTTCAGGAAAGAGGAGGACTAGCGGGGGGACTAGCACAGATACGCAGTATTTT.

This chain connects TRBV11-2 to TRBJ2-1; tentatively, D is TRBD2 (5 bases). Germline CDR1 reads SGHAT; CDR2 reads FQNNGV. This CDR3 comprises 17 residues. V was trimmed by 5 bases and J by 2 bases, leaving 19 bases between them. The DNA of the CDR3 is TGTGCCAGCAGCACCGGGGTCAACATCCCCGCCTACAATGAGCAGTTCTTC. It specifies CASSTGVNIPAYNEQFF.

V is TRBV12-3 or TRBV12-4 and J is TRBJ1-6; 9 bases are a match to TRBD1. Trimming at V came to 3 bases and at J to 3 bases, leaving 3 bases not matched to a gene. This CDR3 contains 16 residues. CDR3: CASSLDRGYYNSPLHF. CDR3 DNA: TGTGCCAGCAGTTTGGACAGGGGATACTATAATTCACCCCTCCACTTT.

J is TRBJ2-7 and V is TRBV30; tentative D call: TRBD2 (5 bases). The CDR3 runs to 14 residues. The V end lost 1 base, the J end lost 4 bases, and 14 bases lay between the germline ends. In germline, CDR1 is GTSNPN, CDR2 SVGIG (reference sequence). CDR3 sequence (DNA): TGTGCCTGGAGTGGTGGAAGGAGAGGGTACGAGCAGTACTTC. This codes for CAWSGGRRGYEQYF.

The V gene is TRBV7-9, the J gene TRBJ2-7; D ambiguous. Trimming left V 1 base short and J 5 bases short, with 15 bases between. CDR1 is SEHNR and CDR2 is FQNEAQ in the germline V gene (reference sequence). CDR3 length equals 15 residues. CDR3 residues: CASSLGRIPIDEQYF. CDR3 coding DNA: TGTGCCAGCAGCTTAGGTAGGATACCCATCGACGAGCAGTACTTC. Combining the CDR3 with reference TRBV7-9 and TRBJ2-7 gives the whole variable domain DTGVSQNPRHKITKRGQNVTFRCDPISEHNRLYWYRQTLGQGPEFLTYFQNEAQLEKSRLLSDRFSAERPKGSFSTLEIQRTEQGDSAMYLCASSLGRIPIDEQYFGPGTRLTVT.

The chain links TRBV20-1 to TRBJ2-4; the match to TRBD1 covers 8 bases. V dropped 4 bases and J dropped 6; count of bases not matched to a gene: 8. The CDR3 covers 14 residues. CDR1 DFQATT and CDR2 SNEGSKA come from the germline V gene (reference sequence). CDR3: CSATPGGLGNIQYF. CDR3 sequence (DNA): TGCAGTGCTACCCCAGGGGGCTTAGGAAACATTCAGTACTTC.

There are a few counts of this clonotype. The chain couples TRBV6-1 to TRBJ2-3; 9 positions agree with TRBD1. With V trimmed by 5 bases and J by 2 bases, 8 bases remained unmatched. Germline V gene sequence: CDR1 MNHNS, CDR2 SASEGT. The CDR3 covers 16 residues. CDR3 amino acids: CASSLRTGAVTDTQYF. The CDR3 coding sequence is TGTGCCAGCAGTCTTCGGACAGGGGCGGTCACAGATACGCAGTATTTT.